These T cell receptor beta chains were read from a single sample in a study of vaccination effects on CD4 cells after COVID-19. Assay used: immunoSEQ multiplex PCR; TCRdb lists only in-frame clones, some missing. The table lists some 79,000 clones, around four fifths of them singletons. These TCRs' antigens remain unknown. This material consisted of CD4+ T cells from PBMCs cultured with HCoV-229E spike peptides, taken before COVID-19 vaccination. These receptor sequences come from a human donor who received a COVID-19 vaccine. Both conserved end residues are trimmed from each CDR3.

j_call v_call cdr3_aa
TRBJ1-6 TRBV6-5 ASSYRQSYNSPLH
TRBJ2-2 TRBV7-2 ASSTWTSSGGELF
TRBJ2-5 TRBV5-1 ASSPQVGAEETQY
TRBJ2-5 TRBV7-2 ASRRLAGGTQY
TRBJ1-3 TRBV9 ASSSSTGLTGNTIY
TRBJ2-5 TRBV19 ASSIDGTSGHSAY
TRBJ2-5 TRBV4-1 ASSQPWGGRHGWTQY
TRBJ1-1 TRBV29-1 SVFAATPNTEAF
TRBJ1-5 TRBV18 ASSLTDGRPQH
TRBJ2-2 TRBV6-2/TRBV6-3 ASSRSRGITGELF
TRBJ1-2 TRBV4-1 ASSQDLKGSNYGYT
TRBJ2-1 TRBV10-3 AIGTGGDNEQF
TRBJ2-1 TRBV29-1 SVVPGFASSGRAQF
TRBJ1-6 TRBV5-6 ASSWGSEKSLH
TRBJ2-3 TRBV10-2 ASRLAGGPADTQY
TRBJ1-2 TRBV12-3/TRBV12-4 ASSYGNYGYT
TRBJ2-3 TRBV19 ASRLAGVGDTQY
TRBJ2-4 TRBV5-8 ASSARDLAKNIQY
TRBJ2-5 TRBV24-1 ATSDRTGLGTQY
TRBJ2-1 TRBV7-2 ASSSDRGRGNEQF
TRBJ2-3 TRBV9 ASSPGRGAVDTQY
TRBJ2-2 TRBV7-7 ASSLGPDRGTGELF
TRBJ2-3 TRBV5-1 ASSFLTPTVSSTDTQY
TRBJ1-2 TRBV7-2 ASSIMAFQGLYGYT